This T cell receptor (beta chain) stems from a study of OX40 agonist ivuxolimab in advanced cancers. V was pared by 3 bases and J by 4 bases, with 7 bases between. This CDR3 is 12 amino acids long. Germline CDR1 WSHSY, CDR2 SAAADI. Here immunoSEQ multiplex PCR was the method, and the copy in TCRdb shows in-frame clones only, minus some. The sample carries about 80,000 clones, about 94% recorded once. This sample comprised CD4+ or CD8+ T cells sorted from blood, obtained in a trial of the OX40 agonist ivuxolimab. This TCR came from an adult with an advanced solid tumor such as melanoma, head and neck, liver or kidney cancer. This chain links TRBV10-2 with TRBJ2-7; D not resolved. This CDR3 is CASSEISYEQYF. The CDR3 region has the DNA TGCGCCAGCAGTGAAATAAGTTACGAGCAGTACTTC.